Following are 2 T cell receptor beta chains from one sample sequenced in a study of blood T cell repertoires in COVID-19 (dated by TCRdb to the early 2020s). Library preparation employed the immunoSEQ multiplex PCR assay. Imported from immuneACCESS, the table was reduced by TCRdb to in-frame sequences with V and J called. These copies leave out some clones; in studies compared against another copy, an unresolved V gene accounts for under half, and the cause of the remainder is not known. Here the sample has roughly 230,000 clones; roughly 80% occur a single time. The ten biggest clones cover approximately 7.9% of the sample. The sample consisted of peripheral blood. The source of these receptors is a woman of 80 years or more with acute or convalescent COVID-19.

This clone has only one observation. The chain uses TRBV19 and TRBJ1-5; D is perhaps TRBD1 (5 bases). The CDR3 is made up of 14 amino acids. Deletions cut 5 bases from V and 1 base from J, with 9 bases between. Germline CDR1 and CDR2: LNHDA and SQIVND (reference sequence). CDR3 in amino acids: CASSLTVSNQPQHF. CDR3 coding DNA: TGTGCCAGTAGTTTGACAGTAAGCAATCAGCCCCAGCATTTT. Full variable domain (outside the CDR3, taken from reference TRBV19 and TRBJ1-5): DGGITQSPKYLFRKEGQNVTLSCEQNLNHDAMYWYRQDPGQGLRLIYYSQIVNDFQKGDIAEGYSVSREKKESFPLTVTSAQKNPTAFYLCASSLTVSNQPQHFGDGTRLSIL.

The J gene is TRBJ1-2, the V gene TRBV28; no definite D call. CDR3 length equals 14 residues. CDR1 and CDR2 (germline): MDHEN, SYDVKM. V lost 11 bases, J lost 0 bases, and 16 bases lay in between. The CDR3 reads CAHNEAGANYGYTF. The DNA of the CDR3 is TGTGCCCATAATGAAGCCGGGGCTAACTATGGCTACACCTTC.